This TCR beta chain emerged from a study of PD-1 blockade in classical Hodgkin lymphoma. There was relapse after autologous stem cell transplantation in every patient, and there was variation in brentuximab vedotin exposure. Researchers used magnetic negative selection to pull out pure CD4+ T cells from thawed PBMCs. V was pared by 5 bases and J by 4 bases, with 18 bases between. Germline loops: CDR1 MNHEY, CDR2 SVGAGI. This CDR3 comprises 15 residues. Some clones are missing from TCRdb's copy, which holds only in-frame ones; the method was immunoSEQ multiplex PCR. The table lists about 30,000 clones, about 85% of them singletons.

The chain links TRBV6-5 to TRBJ2-7; D may correspond to TRBD1 or TRBD2 (5 bases each). The sequencing here drew on CD4+ T cells from blood, taken at baseline. The sequence was collected from a human donor with classical Hodgkin lymphoma. Here the CDR3 DNA reads TGTGCCAGCAGTCCGCGGGCAGGCAGGGTATACGAGCAGTACTTC. This sequence encodes CASSPRAGRVYEQYF.